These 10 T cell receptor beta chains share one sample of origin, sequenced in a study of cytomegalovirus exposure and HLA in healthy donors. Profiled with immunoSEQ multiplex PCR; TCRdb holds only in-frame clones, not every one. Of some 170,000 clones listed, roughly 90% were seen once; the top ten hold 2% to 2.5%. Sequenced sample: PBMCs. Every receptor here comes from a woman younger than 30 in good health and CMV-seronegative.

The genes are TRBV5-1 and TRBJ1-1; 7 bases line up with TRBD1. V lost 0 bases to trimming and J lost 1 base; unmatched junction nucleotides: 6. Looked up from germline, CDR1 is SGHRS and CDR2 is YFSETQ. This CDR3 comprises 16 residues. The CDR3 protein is CASSLAVRTGNTEAFF. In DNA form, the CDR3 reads TGCGCCAGCAGCTTGGCCGTTAGGACAGGGAACACTGAAGCTTTCTTT. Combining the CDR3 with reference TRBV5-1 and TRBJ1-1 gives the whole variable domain KAGVTQTPRYLIKTRGQQVTLSCSPISGHRSVSWYQQTPGQGLQFLFEYFSETQRNKGNFPGRFSGRQFSNSRSEMNVSTLELGDSALYLCASSLAVRTGNTEAFFGQGTRLTVV.

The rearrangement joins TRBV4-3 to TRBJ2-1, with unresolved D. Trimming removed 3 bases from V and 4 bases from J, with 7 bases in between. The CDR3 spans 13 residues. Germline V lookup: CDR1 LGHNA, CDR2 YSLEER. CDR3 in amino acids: CASSHSNYNEQFF. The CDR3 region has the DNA TGCGCCAGCAGCCATTCAAATTACAATGAGCAGTTCTTC.

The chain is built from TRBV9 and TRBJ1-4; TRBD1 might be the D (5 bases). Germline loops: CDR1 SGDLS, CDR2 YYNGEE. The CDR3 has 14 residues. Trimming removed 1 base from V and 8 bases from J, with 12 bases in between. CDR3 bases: TGTGCCAGCAGCGTATCCAGGGATGGAGAAAAACTGTTTTTT. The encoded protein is CASSVSRDGEKLFF.

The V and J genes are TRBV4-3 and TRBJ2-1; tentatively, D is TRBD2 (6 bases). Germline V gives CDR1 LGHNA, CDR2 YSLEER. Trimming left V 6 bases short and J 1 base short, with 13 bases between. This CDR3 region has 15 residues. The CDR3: CASSRGTSSYNEQFF. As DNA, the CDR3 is TGCGCCAGCAGTCGCGGGACTTCATCCTACAATGAGCAGTTCTTC.

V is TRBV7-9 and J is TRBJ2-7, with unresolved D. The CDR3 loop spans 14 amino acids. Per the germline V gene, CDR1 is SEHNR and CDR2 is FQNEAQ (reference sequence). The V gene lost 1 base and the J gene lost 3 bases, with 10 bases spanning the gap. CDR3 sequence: CASSLEPLYYEQYF. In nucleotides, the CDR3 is TGTGCCAGCAGCTTAGAACCACTGTACTACGAGCAGTACTTC.

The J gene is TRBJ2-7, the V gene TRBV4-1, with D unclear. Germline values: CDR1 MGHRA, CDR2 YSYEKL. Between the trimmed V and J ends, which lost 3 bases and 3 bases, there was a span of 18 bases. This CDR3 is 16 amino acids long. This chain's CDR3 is CASSQAALRQNYEQYF. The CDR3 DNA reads TGCGCCAGCAGCCAGGCGGCTTTACGGCAGAACTACGAGCAGTACTTC.

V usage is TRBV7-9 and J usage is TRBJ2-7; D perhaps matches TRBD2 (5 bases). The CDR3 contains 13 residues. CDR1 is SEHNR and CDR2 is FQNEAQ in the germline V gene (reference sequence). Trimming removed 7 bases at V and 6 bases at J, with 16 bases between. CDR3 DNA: TGTGCCAGCACCGTTACCGCGGGTGGCGAGCAGTACTTC. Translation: CASTVTAGGEQYF.

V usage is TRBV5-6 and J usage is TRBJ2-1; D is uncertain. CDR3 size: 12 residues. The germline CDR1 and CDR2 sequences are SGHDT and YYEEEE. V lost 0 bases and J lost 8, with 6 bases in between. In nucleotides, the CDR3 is TGTGCCAGCAGCTTGGCACGAGATGAGCAGTTCTTC. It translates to CASSLARDEQFF.

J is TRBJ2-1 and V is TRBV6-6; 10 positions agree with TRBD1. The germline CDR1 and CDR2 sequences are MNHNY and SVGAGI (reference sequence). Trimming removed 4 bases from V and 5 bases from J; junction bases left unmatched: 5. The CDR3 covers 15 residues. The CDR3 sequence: CASSWGQGLNNEQFF. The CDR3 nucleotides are TGTGCCAGCAGTTGGGGACAGGGGCTCAACAATGAGCAGTTCTTC.

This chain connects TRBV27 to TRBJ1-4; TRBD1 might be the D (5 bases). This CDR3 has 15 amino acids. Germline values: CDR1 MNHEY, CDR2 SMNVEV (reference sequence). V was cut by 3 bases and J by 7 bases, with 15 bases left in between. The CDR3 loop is CASSLSGRVGEKLFF. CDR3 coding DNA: TGTGCCAGCAGTTTGTCAGGGAGGGTTGGTGAAAAACTGTTTTTT. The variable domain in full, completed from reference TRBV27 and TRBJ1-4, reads EAQVTQNPRYLITVTGKKLTVTCSQNMNHEYMSWYRQDPGLGLRQIYYSMNVEVTDKGDVPEGYKVSRKEKRNFPLILESPSPNQTSLYFCASSLSGRVGEKLFFGSGTQLSVL.